The present T cell receptor beta chain was sequenced within a study of blood T cell repertoires in COVID-19. As for the study in general: Acute and convalescent COVID-19 samples came from the United States, Italy and Spain. Sample material is recorded as cDNA or gDNA derived from T cells, B-cell-depleted T cells, or PBMCs.

One Seattle source followed patients from active infection through their disease course. The germline V gene has CDR1 KGHDR and CDR2 SFDVKD. Trimming at V came to 5 bases and at J to 0 bases, leaving 10 bases not matched to a gene. The CDR3 spans 17 residues. Original analysis: By means of reference gene primer amplification, nucleated cell counts were estimated. TCRdb's copy holds only in-frame clones and misses some; the assay was immunoSEQ multiplex PCR. Clone size and the V and J calls come from that table; the DNA yielded D and trimming. In the table there are around 60,000 clones, about two thirds of which are singletons.

Source material: peripheral blood. V is TRBV24-1 and J is TRBJ2-3, with 7 bases that match TRBD1. The receptor was isolated from a woman in her seventies with COVID-19, enrolled during active disease. CDR3 DNA: TGTGCCACCAGTGGTGGGACAGCTAGTTCTAGCACAGATACGCAGTATTTT. Translated: CATSGGTASSSTDTQYF.